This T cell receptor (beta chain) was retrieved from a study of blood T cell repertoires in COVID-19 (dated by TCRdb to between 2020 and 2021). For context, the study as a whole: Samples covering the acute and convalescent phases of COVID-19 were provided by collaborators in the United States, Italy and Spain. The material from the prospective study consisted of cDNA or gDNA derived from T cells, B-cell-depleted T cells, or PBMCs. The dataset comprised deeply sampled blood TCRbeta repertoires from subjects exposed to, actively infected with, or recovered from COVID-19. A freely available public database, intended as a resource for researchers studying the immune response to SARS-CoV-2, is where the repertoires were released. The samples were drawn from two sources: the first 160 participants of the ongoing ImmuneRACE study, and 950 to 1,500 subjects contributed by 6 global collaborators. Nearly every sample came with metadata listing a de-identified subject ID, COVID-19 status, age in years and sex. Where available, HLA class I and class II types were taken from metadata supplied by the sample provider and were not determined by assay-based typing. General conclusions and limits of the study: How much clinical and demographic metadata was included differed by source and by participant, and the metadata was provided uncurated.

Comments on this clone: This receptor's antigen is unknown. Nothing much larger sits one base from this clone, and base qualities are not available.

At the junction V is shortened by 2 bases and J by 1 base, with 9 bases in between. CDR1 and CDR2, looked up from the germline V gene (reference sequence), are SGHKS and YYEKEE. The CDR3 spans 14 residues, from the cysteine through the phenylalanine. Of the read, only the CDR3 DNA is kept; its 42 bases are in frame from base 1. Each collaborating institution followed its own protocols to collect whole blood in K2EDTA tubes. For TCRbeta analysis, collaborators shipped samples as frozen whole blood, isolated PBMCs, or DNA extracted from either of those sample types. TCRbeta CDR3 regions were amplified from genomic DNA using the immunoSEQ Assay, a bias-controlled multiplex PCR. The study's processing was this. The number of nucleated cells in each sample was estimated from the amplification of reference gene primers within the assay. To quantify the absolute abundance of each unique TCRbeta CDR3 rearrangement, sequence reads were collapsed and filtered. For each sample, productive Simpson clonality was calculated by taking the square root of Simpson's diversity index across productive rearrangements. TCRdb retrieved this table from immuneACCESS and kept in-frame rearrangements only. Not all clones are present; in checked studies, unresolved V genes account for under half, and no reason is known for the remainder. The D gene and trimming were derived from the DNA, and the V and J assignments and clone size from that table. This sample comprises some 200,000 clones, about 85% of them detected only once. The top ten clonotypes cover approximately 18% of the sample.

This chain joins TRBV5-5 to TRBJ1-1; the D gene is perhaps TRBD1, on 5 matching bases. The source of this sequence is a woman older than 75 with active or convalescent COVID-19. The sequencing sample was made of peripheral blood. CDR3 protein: CASSFADRNTEAFF. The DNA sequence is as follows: TGTGCCAGCAGCTTCGCCGACAGGAACACTGAAGCTTTCTTT. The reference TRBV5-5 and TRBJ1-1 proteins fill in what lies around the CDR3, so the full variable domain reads DAGVTQSPTHLIKTRGQQVTLRCSPISGHKSVSWYQQVLGQGPQFIFQYYEKEERGRGNFPDRFSARQFPNYSSELNVNALLLGDSALYLCASSFADRNTEAFFGQGTRLTVV.